Below are 22 T cell receptor beta chains sequenced from a single sample in a study of control samples from healthy donors and cancer patients. Clones were read by immunoSEQ multiplex PCR, and TCRdb kept only the in-frame ones, dropping some. The repertoire holds about 20,000 clones, with about 88% as singletons. The sample consisted of PBMCs. The receptors here all came from an older woman with head and neck cancer.

This chain connects TRBV5-1 to TRBJ1-5, with 9 positions matching TRBD1. The CDR3 is made up of 14 amino acids. Losses at the gene ends were 4 bases for V and 8 bases for J; bases not matched to a gene: 7. Germline V gives CDR1 SGHRS, CDR2 YFSETQ. The DNA for the CDR3 is TGCGCCAGCAGCGCCGGGACAGGGTTAGAGCCCCAGCATTTT. Translating gives CASSAGTGLEPQHF.

This chain uses TRBV3-1 (or the pseudogene TRBV3-2) with TRBJ1-4; D not certain. Germline assignment: CDR1 LGHDT and CDR2 YNNKEL (reference sequence). The V end lost 3 bases, the J end lost 0 bases, and 11 bases lay between the germline ends. This CDR3 comprises 16 residues. The CDR3 DNA follows: TGTGCCAGCAGCCATTGGTCGCAGACAACTAATGAAAAACTGTTTTTT. Translation gives CASSHWSQTTNEKLFF.

As regards this clone: One junction end does not reproduce the germline sequence, and a read error may be involved. The rearrangement joins TRBV6-1 to TRBJ1-1, with D unclear. The CDR3 extends over 12 amino acids. From germline, CDR1 is MNHNS and CDR2 SASEGT. The CDR3 nucleotides read TGTGCCAGCAGTGACAATAACAATGAAGCTTTCTTT. As protein: CASSDNNNEAFF.

This chain links TRBV27 with TRBJ1-2; 9 bases fit TRBD1. CDR1 and CDR2 (germline): MNHEY, SMNVEV (reference sequence). This CDR3 region has 14 residues. V dropped 6 bases and J dropped 5; count of bases not matched to a gene: 7. The CDR3 reads CASSRTGAMYGYTF. As DNA, the CDR3 is TGTGCCAGCAGCCGGACAGGGGCGATGTATGGCTACACCTTC.

The chain couples TRBV19 to TRBJ1-1, with 7 bases aligning to TRBD1. The CDR3 extends over 14 amino acids. Germline values: CDR1 LNHDA, CDR2 SQIVND (reference sequence). V lost 7 bases, J lost 1 base, and 6 bases stayed unmatched. This chain's CDR3 is CASKSGGTNTEAFF. For the CDR3, the DNA is TGTGCCAGTAAATCAGGGGGTACGAACACTGAAGCTTTCTTT.

The chain uses TRBV5-1 and TRBJ2-3; D unresolved. Trimming took 0 bases from V and 4 from J, leaving 12 bases between them. The germline CDR1 and CDR2 sequences are SGHRS and YFSETQ. CDR3 size: 15 residues. The CDR3, as DNA: TGCGCCAGCAGCTTGGGGGAATCCCCGGCAGATACGCAGTATTTT. Translating gives CASSLGESPADTQYF.

To note about this clone: One end of the junction does not line up with germline, which may come from a read error. Other DNA variants within this sample encode the same CDR3. This rearrangement joins TRBV27 to TRBJ1-5, with D tentatively TRBD1 (5 bases). The CDR3 contains 17 residues. Germline assignment: CDR1 MNHEY and CDR2 SMNVEV (reference sequence). CDR3 sequence (DNA): TGCGCCAGCAGTTCACTGGGTGGGAGACAGTACAATCAGCCCCAGCATTTT. This encodes CASSSLGGRQYNQPQHF.

V and J are TRBV3-1 (or the pseudogene TRBV3-2) and TRBJ2-3; 7 bases align to TRBD2. Germline V gene sequence: CDR1 LGHDT, CDR2 YNNKEL (reference sequence). The V and J ends lost 0 bases and 7 bases, in that order; junction bases with no gene match: 10. The CDR3 covers 16 residues. CDR3 in DNA: TGTGCCAGCAGCCAAGATTTAGGGCTAGCGGCGCATACGCAGTATTTT. Amino acids: CASSQDLGLAAHTQYF.

The V and J genes are TRBV27 and TRBJ1-5; D is perhaps TRBD1 (5 bases). The CDR3 has 15 amino acids. V was trimmed by 4 bases and J by 1 base, leaving 11 bases between them. Per the germline V gene, CDR1 is MNHEY and CDR2 is SMNVEV (reference sequence). In DNA, the CDR3 is TGTGCCAGCAGTTACAGGCCAGGGAGCAATCAGCCCCAGCATTTT. It specifies CASSYRPGSNQPQHF.

CDR3 sequence: CASSLAMSAYEQYF. CDR3 DNA sequence: TGTGCCAGCAGCTTAGCTATGTCAGCCTACGAGCAGTACTTC. J is TRBJ2-7 and V is TRBV11-2; D remains ambiguous. The V gene lost 1 base and the J gene lost 2 bases, with 9 bases spanning the gap. CDR3 length: 14 residues. In germline, CDR1 is SGHAT, CDR2 FQNNGV.

The rearrangement joins TRBV7-6 to TRBJ1-6; a possible D gene is TRBD1 (6 bases). This CDR3 comprises 15 residues. Germline loops: CDR1 SGHVS, CDR2 FNYEAQ. V shed 4 bases and J shed 5 bases, with 12 bases lying between them. DNA for the CDR3: TGTGCCAGCAGCTCCCGTACAGGGAATAATTCACCCCTCCACTTT. This encodes CASSSRTGNNSPLHF.

The rearrangement uses TRBV2 and TRBJ2-1; D remains ambiguous. Germline CDR1 and CDR2: SNHLY and FYNNEI. Deletions cut 6 bases from V and 7 bases from J, with 10 bases between. This CDR3 contains 12 residues. The CDR3 DNA sequence: TGTGCCAGCAGCATCCTCAGGAATGAGCAGTTCTTC. Its protein product is CASSILRNEQFF.

This clone was recorded only once. V is TRBV7-3 and J is TRBJ1-2; D gene uncertain. Looked up from germline, CDR1 is SGHTA and CDR2 is FQGTGA. The V end was cut by 2 bases, the J end by 8 bases, with 12 bases between. This CDR3 is 13 amino acids long. For the CDR3, the DNA is TGTGCCAGCAGCTTATCGGGGTTTTCCGGCTACACCTTC. This codes for CASSLSGFSGYTF.

CDR3 protein: CASSLETGALNEKLFF. CDR3 coding DNA: TGTGCCAGCAGCTTAGAGACAGGGGCGCTGAATGAAAAACTGTTTTTT. The chain combines TRBV11-2 with TRBJ1-4, with 8 bases identical to TRBD1. V lost 0 bases, J lost 5 bases, and 5 bases stayed unmatched. The CDR3 is 16 residues long. The germline CDR1 and CDR2 sequences are SGHAT and FQNNGV.

The gene calls are TRBV7-9 and TRBJ1-2, with TRBD1 matching over 7 bases. Germline V gene lookup returns CDR1 SEHNR and CDR2 FQNEAQ (reference sequence). CDR3 length: 16 amino acids. Unmatched junction bases numbered 14, after V lost 5 bases and J lost 5 bases. The CDR3 region has the DNA TGTGCCAGCAGCCGTACCATGGGACAGTGGTATTATGGCTACACCTTC. Its protein is CASSRTMGQWYYGYTF.

J is TRBJ2-7 and V is TRBV3-1 (or the pseudogene TRBV3-2), with a weak D call TRBD2 (5 bases). The germline V gene encodes CDR1 LGHDT and CDR2 YNNKEL (reference sequence). This CDR3 is 18 amino acids long. Trimming took 1 base from V and 3 from J, leaving 22 bases between them. Written as DNA, the CDR3 is TGTGCCAGCAGCCAAGGAGGTCAGCGGCACTTGGGCGGCTACGAGCAGTACTTC. Amino acid sequence: CASSQGGQRHLGGYEQYF.

This chain links TRBV27 with TRBJ2-1; 8 bases match TRBD2. V lost 5 bases and J lost 7; bases outside the gene matches: 10. The length of the CDR3 is 15 residues. The germline CDR1 and CDR2 sequences are MNHEY and SMNVEV (reference sequence). For the CDR3, the DNA is TGTGCCAGCAGTCGACCGGGACTAGGGAGGAATGAGCAGTTCTTC. It codes for CASSRPGLGRNEQFF.

The chain recombines TRBV12-3 or TRBV12-4 with TRBJ1-1; D might be TRBD1 (5 bases). This CDR3 region has 12 residues. Trimming stripped 3 bases from V and 8 bases from J, with 10 bases between. In DNA form, the CDR3 reads TGTGCCAGCAGTTTGGGGCCTTGGGAAGCTTTCTTT. This sequence encodes CASSLGPWEAFF.

This clone was detected only once. The chain joins TRBV5-1 to TRBJ1-2; weak D call: TRBD1 (6 bases). The CDR3 length is 16 residues. In germline, CDR1 is SGHRS, CDR2 YFSETQ. The V gene lost 4 bases and the J gene lost 3 bases, with 19 bases spanning the gap. The CDR3 region is CASSLGAGSVDYGYTF. DNA for the CDR3: TGCGCCAGCAGCCTGGGGGCAGGGAGCGTTGACTATGGCTACACCTTC.

The J gene is TRBJ2-1, the V gene TRBV28; 11 nucleotides match TRBD2. Trimming removed 6 bases from V and 1 base from J; junction bases left unmatched: 5. Germline CDR1 MDHEN, CDR2 SYDVKM. This CDR3 region has 16 residues. The CDR3 nucleotides read TGTGCCAGCAGGGAAATAGCGGGAGGGTCCTACAATGAGCAGTTCTTC. Its protein product is CASREIAGGSYNEQFF.

The rearrangement uses TRBV5-1 and TRBJ1-1; 9 bases fit TRBD1. Looked up from germline, CDR1 is SGHRS and CDR2 is YFSETQ. CDR3 length: 15 residues. The trim removed 2 bases at V and 5 bases at J, leaving 7 bases unmatched. DNA for the CDR3: TGCGCCAGCAGCTTTGTACAGGGGGCCGGGACTGAAGCTTTCTTT. Amino acid sequence: CASSFVQGAGTEAFF. The complete variable domain, with remaining parts taken from reference TRBV5-1 and TRBJ1-1, reads KAGVTQTPRYLIKTRGQQVTLSCSPISGHRSVSWYQQTPGQGLQFLFEYFSETQRNKGNFPGRFSGRQFSNSRSEMNVSTLELGDSALYLCASSFVQGAGTEAFFGQGTRLTVV.

The chain combines TRBV19 with TRBJ1-1, with 7 bases lining up with TRBD1. Germline trimming cut 11 bases from V and 5 bases from J; bases unmatched to any gene: 8. The germline gives CDR1 LNHDA, CDR2 SQIVND (reference sequence). The CDR3 consists of 12 residues. The CDR3 region has the DNA TGTGCCTACAGGGGCTTGGGAACTGAAGCTTTCTTT. It translates to CAYRGLGTEAFF. Filled out from reference TRBV19 and TRBJ1-1, the complete variable domain reads DGGITQSPKYLFRKEGQNVTLSCEQNLNHDAMYWYRQDPGQGLRLIYYSQIVNDFQKGDIAEGYSVSREKKESFPLTVTSAQKNPTAFYLCAYRGLGTEAFFGQGTRLTVV.